This is a list of T cell receptor beta chains from one sample in a study of cytomegalovirus exposure and HLA in healthy donors. Generated by immunoSEQ multiplex PCR, the TCRdb table keeps only in-frame clones and is missing some. The repertoire consists of about 190,000 clones, with roughly 74% occurring once and the leading ten covering 5% to 6%. The sample comprised PBMCs. The receptor set was obtained from a woman aged 30 to 39 in good health and CMV-seropositive. CDR3s leave out the opening cysteine and the closing phenylalanine or tryptophan. Each record gives: V gene, J gene, CDR3 protein.

TRBV18,TRBJ1-2,ASSRDQGKANGYT
TRBV2,TRBJ2-7,ASSARTILAGDYEQY
TRBV7-9,TRBJ2-3,ASSPVRRVVDTQY
TRBV5-4,NA,ASSQDSSYEQY
TRBV6-1,TRBJ1-3,ASSRQEVRNTIY
TRBV21-1,TRBJ1-4,ASSKRGTGQLSEKLF
TRBV5-1,TRBJ2-7,ASSKRTGSYEQY
TRBV7-6,TRBJ2-7,ASSLVAGYEQY
TRBV2,TRBJ1-5,ASSGRGNQPQH
TRBV12-5,TRBJ1-2,ASGLVHEGVNYGYT
TRBV4-1,NA,ASSRVLTGDEQY
TRBV7-9,TRBJ2-1,ASSPTVVIAGRNEQF
TRBV19,TRBJ2-4,ASPKCEGQGGKNIQY
TRBV19,TRBJ1-2,ASSPRELGYT
TRBV7-7,TRBJ1-6,ASSLDRGTPLH
TRBV5-1,TRBJ2-1,ASSYVRTVPTSYNEQF
TRBV10-2,TRBJ2-3,ASSLLAATDTQY
TRBV7-8,TRBJ2-1,ASSRNSGRTYNEQF
TRBV6-6,TRBJ2-4,ASTERAIQY
TRBV29-1,TRBJ2-3,SVKFGTTHTDTQY
TRBV6-1,NA,ASRIPGTASYEQY
TRBV2,TRBJ2-1,ASSAETNNEQF
TRBV2,TRBJ2-7,ASIGQDRIAYEQY
TRBV15,TRBJ1-1,ATSINSQNTEAF
TRBV10-3,TRBJ1-6,AISKRVGSPLH
TRBV7-9,TRBJ2-2,ASSYPGTGILTGELF
TRBV6-1,TRBJ2-1,ASSEGYRFYNEQF
TRBV5-1,TRBJ2-7,ASSFNLAGRFYEQY
TRBV14,TRBJ2-7,ASSQYPGSWGYEQY
TRBV27,TRBJ1-4,ASRQGLATNEKLF
TRBV6-6,TRBJ2-4,ASRDTLRIIQY
TRBV4-1,TRBJ1-1,ASSQDMGTSRRTEAF
TRBV27,TRBJ2-7,ASSRGRHEQY
TRBV13,TRBJ2-4,ASSLDVDSENIQY
TRBV4-1,TRBJ2-1,ASSQVVPSGGYNEQF
TRBV6-6,TRBJ2-2,ASNGQGAGELF
TRBV29-1,TRBJ1-1,SVDSSGANRAF
TRBV5-1,TRBJ2-1,ASSLGGTSGYNEQF
TRBV6-5,TRBJ2-5,ASWGVAGGSETQY
TRBV7-7,TRBJ1-2,PPGLGNYGYT
TRBV15,TRBJ2-5,ATSSLTSGGQETQY